One sample yielded the 10 T cell receptor beta chains listed below, sequenced in a study of blood T cell repertoires in COVID-19. Libraries were prepared by immunoSEQ multiplex PCR; TCRdb keeps only in-frame clonotypes and omits some of them. The profile covers tens of thousands of clones, with 68% appearing a single time and 8.5% to 9% taken by the ten largest. The sample consisted of peripheral blood. The origin of the receptors is a woman in her seventies with acute or convalescent COVID-19.

This clone was observed once. The V gene is TRBV7-8, the J gene TRBJ1-3; no clear D. Germline assignment: CDR1 SGHVS and CDR2 FQNEAQ. This CDR3 contains 13 residues. The V end was cut by 2 bases, the J end by 8 bases, with 10 bases between. CDR3 sequence: CASSLREVDTIYF. The CDR3 nucleotides are TGTGCCAGCAGCTTAAGAGAAGTGGACACCATATATTTT.

This clone was detected a few times. Here the CDR3 DNA reads TGTGCCAGCAGTGAGGCCGGGACAGTCAATCCCTACGAGCAGTACTTC. Protein: CASSEAGTVNPYEQYF. The chain couples TRBV6-1 to TRBJ2-7; 7 bases line up with TRBD1. With 3 bases clipped from V and 2 bases from J, the junction kept 10 bases outside the gene matches. CDR1 and CDR2 from the germline V gene are MNHNS and SASEGT. The CDR3 has 16 amino acids.

J is TRBJ2-1 and V is TRBV7-8; D possibly corresponds to TRBD2 (6 bases). This CDR3 has 19 amino acids. Germline values: CDR1 SGHVS, CDR2 FQNEAQ. V was shortened by 5 bases and J by 0 bases, with 23 bases between the two germline ends. CDR3 DNA sequence: TGTGCCAGCAGCACCGTTGTCGGGGGTTTATCAGGCTCCTACAATGAGCAGTTCTTC. Residues: CASSTVVGGLSGSYNEQFF.

V and J are TRBV10-3 and TRBJ1-1; possible D gene TRBD1, 5 bases. Trimming left V 8 bases short and J 4 bases short, with 17 bases between. The CDR3 spans 14 residues. Germline V gives CDR1 ENHRY, CDR2 SYGVKD. The DNA of the CDR3 is TGTGCCATCCGGGGGGAGGGCGAGTCCACTGAAGCTTTCTTT. Its translation: CAIRGEGESTEAFF.

The rearrangement uses TRBV7-7 and TRBJ2-5; 9 bases map to TRBD1. The V gene end was trimmed by 1 base and the J gene end by 3 bases; junction bases not matched to a gene: 3. Germline CDR1 SSHAT, CDR2 FNYEAQ (reference sequence). The length of the CDR3 is 15 residues. In nucleotides, the CDR3 is TGTGCCAGCAGCTTAGGGACAGGGGAAAAAGAGACCCAGTACTTC. This translates into CASSLGTGEKETQYF. The variable domain in full, with the rest retrieved from reference TRBV7-7 and TRBJ2-5, is GAGVSQSPRYKVTKRGQDVTLRCDPISSHATLYWYQQALGQGPEFLTYFNYEAQPDKSGLPSDRFSAERPEGSISTLTIQRTEQRDSAMYRCASSLGTGEKETQYFGPGTRLLVL.

The rearrangement joins TRBV6-5 to TRBJ2-1; weak D call: TRBD2 (6 bases). The CDR3 is made up of 14 amino acids. Germline-derived CDR1 and CDR2 are MNHEY and SVGAGI. Trimming took off 0 bases at V and 8 bases at J, with 11 bases between the two ends. For the CDR3, the DNA is TGTGCCAGCAGTTACTCGGGAGGTACCGATGAGCAGTTCTTC. Residues: CASSYSGGTDEQFF.

The V and J genes are TRBV9 and TRBJ2-7; TRBD1 aligns across 11 bases. CDR1 is SGDLS and CDR2 is YYNGEE in the germline V gene. J was trimmed by 5 bases and V by 3 bases; bases with no gene match: 4. The CDR3 loop spans 14 amino acids. The CDR3, as DNA: TGTGCCAGCAGCGGGAGGACAGGGGGCGACGAGCAGTACTTC. Translation: CASSGRTGGDEQYF.

This clone has a handful of counts. V gene TRBV6-1 combines with J gene TRBJ2-7; 7 nucleotides match TRBD1. Per the germline V gene, CDR1 is MNHNS and CDR2 is SASEGT. CDR3 length: 14 residues. V shed 1 base, J shed 0 bases, and the junction held 0 bases outside the gene matches. In DNA form, the CDR3 reads TGTGCCAGCAGTGAAGGGGACAGCTCCTACGAGCAGTACTTC. It is translated as CASSEGDSSYEQYF.

The chain couples TRBV29-1 to TRBJ2-7, with D tentatively TRBD2 (5 bases). The germline gives CDR1 SQVTM, CDR2 ANQGSEA. This CDR3 comprises 16 residues. Trimming stripped 1 base from V and 1 base from J, with 17 bases between. CDR3 nucleotide sequence: TGCAGCGTTGAAGTCGATCCCGGGATAGGATCCTACGAGCAGTACTTC. Protein: CSVEVDPGIGSYEQYF.

The gene calls are TRBV24-1 and TRBJ2-1, with TRBD1 matching over 7 bases. CDR3 length: 18 amino acids. Germline V gives CDR1 KGHDR, CDR2 SFDVKD. The trim removed 4 bases at V and 1 base at J, leaving 12 bases unmatched. CDR3 in DNA: TGTGCCACCAGTGAATGGGACAGTTTATCAACTTCCTACAATGAGCAGTTCTTC. Encoded protein: CATSEWDSLSTSYNEQFF.